Below, 17 T cell receptor beta chains from the same sample are listed, as sequenced in a study of T cells in Graves' hyperthyroidism and ophthalmopathy. RNA transcripts gave rise to amplified TCR beta CDR3 regions. HTBI primers were the set used in a first-round RT-PCR of the TCR CDR3. One entry per CDR3 protein results from TCRdb running MiXCR on the multiplex PCR reads. The profile shows about 840,000 distinct CDR3 sequences, approximately 40% of them singletons. Input material: blood. These receptors originate from a man aged 18 to 30 with Graves' hyperthyroidism.

On this clonotype: Possible read error: a much larger clone is one base away. The V and J genes are TRBV7-8 and TRBJ1-2, with D tentatively TRBD1 (6 bases). CDR1 is SGHVS, CDR2 FQNEAQ, per germline. Deletions cut 0 bases from V and 8 bases from J, with 13 bases between. The CDR3 is 14 amino acids. CDR3 protein: CASSLAGGGRGYTF. The CDR3 DNA sequence: TGTGCCAGCAGCTTAGCGGGGGGGGGCCGAGGCTACACCTTC. Combining the CDR3 with reference TRBV7-8 and TRBJ1-2 gives the whole variable domain GAGVSQSPRYKVAKRGQDVALRCDPISGHVSLFWYQQALGQGPEFLTYFQNEAQLDKSGLPSDRFFAERPEGSVSTLKIQRTQQEDSAVYLCASSLAGGGRGYTFGSGTRLTVV.

This clonotype was counted at least ten times. This rearrangement joins TRBV7-9 to TRBJ2-6, with D perhaps TRBD2 (5 bases). CDR1 is SEHNR, CDR2 FQNEAQ, per germline (reference sequence). V lost 6 bases to trimming and J lost 0 bases, with 12 bases between them. CDR3 length: 16 amino acids. The CDR3 protein is CASRRTGSSGANVLTF. DNA for the CDR3: TGTGCCAGCAGGAGGACGGGGAGCTCTGGGGCCAACGTCCTGACTTTC.

This clonotype was seen a handful of times. The J gene is TRBJ1-6, the V gene TRBV9; 9 positions match TRBD1. From germline, CDR1 is SGDLS and CDR2 YYNGEE. Trimming removed 3 bases from V and 8 bases from J; junction bases left unmatched: 3. CDR3 length equals 14 residues. CDR3 in DNA: TGTGCCAGCAGCGCGTGGGACAGGGATTCACCCCTCCACTTT. Its translation is CASSAWDRDSPLHF.

This clonotype was detected a few times. The V and J genes are TRBV29-1 and TRBJ1-1, with D tentatively TRBD1 (6 bases). CDR3 length: 17 amino acids. The ends were cut back, 4 bases at V and 1 base at J, with 22 bases in the middle. Germline loops: CDR1 SQVTM, CDR2 ANQGSEA. As DNA, the CDR3 is TGCAGCGTTGTTTCTCACTTCCCTGGACAGCCGAACACTGAAGCTTTCTTT. Protein sequence: CSVVSHFPGQPNTEAFF.

As regards this clonotype: This could be a read error, since a much larger clone is one nucleotide away. The CDR3 here is CASSEAGGSSYEQYF. CDR3 nucleotide sequence: TGTGCCAGCAGTGAGGCGGGGGGAAGCTCCTACGAGCAGTACTTC. V and J are TRBV2 and TRBJ2-7; the match to TRBD2 covers 8 bases. CDR3 length: 15 amino acids. Germline lookup yields CDR1 SNHLY and CDR2 FYNNEI. The trim removed 3 bases at V and 0 bases at J, leaving 4 bases unmatched.

V gene TRBV10-3 combines with J gene TRBJ1-5; 8 bases map to TRBD1. V was pared by 7 bases and J by 0 bases, with 5 bases of the junction left unmatched. The CDR3 sequence is 15 residues long. Looked up from germline, CDR1 is ENHRY and CDR2 is SYGVKD. This CDR3 is CAINETGDSNQPQHF. The CDR3 nucleotides are TGTGCCATCAACGAGACAGGGGATAGCAATCAGCCCCAGCATTTT.

In its sample, this clonotype was seen a few times. The rearrangement uses TRBV10-3 and TRBJ2-7, with 7 bases fitting TRBD1. This CDR3 has 15 residues. In germline, CDR1 is ENHRY, CDR2 SYGVKD. V gave up 2 bases and J gave up 0 bases; unmatched junction bases: 4. The CDR3 DNA sequence: TGTGCCATCAGTGAGCACCGGGACAGCTCCTACGAGCAGTACTTC. It translates to CAISEHRDSSYEQYF.

The sample holds many counts of this clonotype. The chain couples TRBV29-1 to TRBJ1-1, with a tentative D call TRBD1 (5 bases). V was pared by 4 bases and J by 2 bases, with 8 bases between. Germline V gene data show CDR1 as SQVTM and CDR2 as ANQGSEA. This CDR3 is 12 amino acids long. The CDR3 nucleotides are TGCAGCGTTGCGGGGGGAAACACTGAAGCTTTCTTT. It encodes CSVAGGNTEAFF.

The chain has TRBV12-3 or TRBV12-4 and TRBJ1-5; D might be TRBD1 (5 bases). The CDR3 loop spans 14 amino acids. V was cut by 5 bases and J by 6 bases, with 14 bases left in between. The CDR3 spells CASSPRAAGQPQHF. CDR3 nucleotide sequence: TGTGCCAGCAGTCCCAGGGCGGCAGGTCAGCCCCAGCATTTT.

The chain carries TRBV25-1 and TRBJ1-5; possibly TRBD1 for D (5 bases). This CDR3 is 14 amino acids long. Germline CDR1 MGHDK, CDR2 SYGVNS. Trimming removed 4 bases at V and 6 bases at J, with 13 bases between. The DNA for the CDR3 is TGTGCCAGCAGTGCCGACCAGGGTGGTCAGCCCCAGCATTTT. This gives the protein CASSADQGGQPQHF.

The rearrangement links TRBV7-2 to TRBJ2-5; 9 bases are a match to TRBD2. The V and J ends lost 5 bases and 3 bases, in that order; junction bases with no gene match: 13. Germline CDR1 and CDR2: SGHTA and FQGNSA. The CDR3 sequence is 17 residues long. The CDR3 sequence: CASSRLAGGEIKETQYF. The CDR3 coding sequence is TGTGCCAGCAGCCGGCTCGCGGGAGGGGAAATAAAAGAGACCCAGTACTTC.

At least ten counts were recorded for this clonotype. This chain's CDR3 is CSVVWGNTEAFF. The CDR3 nucleotides read TGCAGCGTTGTTTGGGGTAACACTGAAGCTTTCTTT. The chain employs TRBV29-1 and TRBJ1-1; D is unclear. The CDR3 is 12 amino acids. Trimming shortened V by 4 bases and J by 2 bases, and 8 bases separated the two germline ends. CDR1 is SQVTM, CDR2 ANQGSEA, per germline.

This clonotype was counted many times. V gene TRBV29-1 combines with J gene TRBJ1-5, with D tentatively TRBD1 (5 bases). Germline V gene sequence: CDR1 SQVTM, CDR2 ANQGSEA. V was clipped by 4 bases and J by 3 bases, with 7 bases between them. This CDR3 spans 12 amino acids. The CDR3 DNA is TGCAGCGTTGCAGGGCTCAATCAGCCCCAGCATTTT. Translating it yields CSVAGLNQPQHF.

The chain uses TRBV29-1 and TRBJ2-6, with unresolved D. The V gene's germline CDR1 is SQVTM and CDR2 ANQGSEA. This CDR3 is 14 amino acids long. Trimming pared 0 bases from V and 4 bases from J, leaving 7 bases between. In DNA form, the CDR3 reads TGCAGCGTTGAAGATATAGGGGGGGCCAACGTCCTGACTTTC. Encoded protein: CSVEDIGGANVLTF. Based on the CDR3 plus reference TRBV29-1 and TRBJ2-6, the full variable domain is SAVISQKPSRDICQRGTSLTIQCQVDSQVTMMFWYRQQPGQSLTLIATANQGSEATYESGFVIDKFPISRPNLTFSTLTVSNMSPEDSSIYLCSVEDIGGANVLTFGAGSRLTVL.

The rearrangement links TRBV7-8 to TRBJ2-6; D is unresolved. Deletions cut 6 bases from V and 3 bases from J, with 9 bases between. Germline loops: CDR1 SGHVS, CDR2 FQNEAQ. This CDR3 has 14 amino acids. The CDR3 coding sequence is TGTGCCAGCAGTTTTGTTGTTGGGGCCAACGTCCTGACTTTC. It translates to CASSFVVGANVLTF.

The chain uses TRBV2 and TRBJ2-2; 13 nucleotides line up with TRBD2. CDR3 length equals 15 residues. CDR1 SNHLY and CDR2 FYNNEI come from the germline V gene. Germline trimming cut 4 bases from V and 10 bases from J; bases unmatched to any gene: 6. CDR3 loop: CASSVLAGGPVELFF. The CDR3 DNA follows: TGTGCCAGCAGTGTACTAGCGGGGGGGCCGGTGGAGCTGTTTTTT.

This clonotype came up many times. The chain combines TRBV29-1 with TRBJ1-1, with a weak D call TRBD1 (5 bases). The CDR3 covers 14 residues. The V end was cut by 7 bases, the J end by 6 bases, with 21 bases between. Germline CDR1 is SQVTM and CDR2 is ANQGSEA. The CDR3 region has the DNA TGCAGCGCCGCCCCGGGACCCCGGGGACCTGAAGCTTTCTTT. The encoded protein is CSAAPGPRGPEAFF.